Following are 24 T cell receptor beta chains from one sample sequenced in a study of Graves' ophthalmopathy and Graves' hyperthyroidism (dated by TCRdb to the late 2010s). For sequencing, an Illumina HiSeq 2000 was employed. TCR beta CDR3 regions were amplified from RNA transcripts for repertoire sequencing. The first round of RT-PCR was done with HTBI primers and the Qiagen OneStep RT-PCR kit, and was followed by a second round of multiplex PCR, then size selection and purification. TCRdb itself trimmed the public reads at Q25 with fastp, ran MiXCR and retained productive beta chains. Under each unique CDR3 protein, matching rows form one entry showing the most common genes and DNA. The sample data list 500,000 to 700,000 distinct CDR3 sequences, and about a fifth of these were observed just once. Roughly 6.9% of the sample is in the top ten clones. The sample comprised peripheral blood. Every receptor here comes from a woman under 30 with stable Graves' hyperthyroidism. Some clones in this sample may be carry-over from other donors' samples. Donor details come from another sample of the same person, matched by shared clones.

The chain joins TRBV4-1 to TRBJ2-2; 9 bases map to TRBD1. Trimming at V came to 3 bases and at J to 1 base, leaving 6 bases not matched to a gene. Germline V lookup: CDR1 MGHRA, CDR2 YSYEKL. The CDR3 loop spans 17 amino acids. The CDR3: CASSHHPGQGNTGELFF. The CDR3 DNA reads TGCGCCAGCAGCCATCATCCGGGACAGGGGAACACCGGGGAGCTGTTTTTT.

This clonotype appeared many times. The chain carries TRBV19 and TRBJ1-6, with D tentatively TRBD1 (5 bases). The CDR3 loop spans 14 amino acids. The V and J ends lost 5 bases and 7 bases respectively, with 12 bases between them. Germline CDR1 reads LNHDA; CDR2 reads SQIVND (reference sequence). For the CDR3, the DNA is TGTGCCAGTAGTTCCCGGGACTTGAATTCACCCCTCCACTTT. Protein: CASSSRDLNSPLHF.

Ten or more counts support this clonotype. V and J are TRBV25-1 and TRBJ2-6; 9 bases are shared with TRBD1. The CDR3 sequence is 16 residues long. Germline V gene data show CDR1 as MGHDK and CDR2 as SYGVNS. V lost 6 bases and J lost 2; bases outside the gene matches: 5. CDR3 DNA: TGTGCCAGCAGGGGGACAGGGACTACTGGGGCCAACGTCCTGACTTTC. It specifies CASRGTGTTGANVLTF.

This clonotype was observed at least ten times. The chain carries TRBV12-3 or TRBV12-4 and TRBJ1-2; D uncertain. The CDR3 consists of 14 residues. Trimming shortened V by 3 bases and J by 5 bases, and 13 bases separated the two germline ends. The CDR3 DNA follows: TGTGCCAGCAGTTTCGGGTCGCTCCTTTATGGCTACACCTTC. Amino acids: CASSFGSLLYGYTF.

This clonotype was recorded at least ten times. V usage is TRBV20-1 and J usage is TRBJ1-1, with 8 bases identical to TRBD1. The CDR3 is 13 residues long. V dropped 5 bases and J dropped 2; count of bases not matched to a gene: 4. The germline V gene has CDR1 DFQATT and CDR2 SNEGSKA (reference sequence). The CDR3 coding sequence is TGCAGTGCTCACGCAGGGGGCAACACTGAAGCTTTCTTT. It codes for CSAHAGGNTEAFF.

This clonotype was found a few times. The V and J genes are TRBV19 and TRBJ2-3; TRBD2 aligns across 10 bases. The trim removed 3 bases at V and 1 base at J, leaving 4 bases unmatched. Germline V CDR1 and CDR2: LNHDA, SQIVND (reference sequence). The CDR3 spans 16 residues. The CDR3 is CASSMLTSGGTDTQYF. CDR3 nucleotides: TGTGCCAGTAGTATGCTCACTAGCGGGGGCACAGATACGCAGTATTTT.

This clonotype has only one observation. The J gene is TRBJ1-2, the V gene TRBV6-1, with D perhaps matching TRBD1 (5 bases). V dropped 8 bases and J dropped 0 bases, with 16 bases sitting between them. CDR1 is MNHNS and CDR2 is SASEGT in the germline V gene. This CDR3 comprises 15 residues. The CDR3 protein is CASRGAGITNYGYTF. As DNA, the CDR3 is TGTGCCAGCCGTGGGGCCGGGATAACTAACTATGGCTACACCTTC.

The V call is TRBV6-5, the J call TRBJ2-7, with 7 bases that match TRBD2. There are 15 residues in the CDR3. V lost 2 bases and J lost 3; bases outside the gene matches: 7. Germline V lookup: CDR1 MNHEY, CDR2 SVGAGI. The DNA for the CDR3 is TGTGCCAGCAGTTACCCGGCTAGCGGTAACTACGAGCAGTACTTC. It specifies CASSYPASGNYEQYF.

The chain employs TRBV6-1 and TRBJ1-1; the D is unclear. Germline V gene sequence: CDR1 MNHNS, CDR2 SASEGT. V gave up 4 bases and J gave up 1 base, with 13 bases separating them. The CDR3 contains 15 residues. The CDR3 bases are TGTGCCAGCAGTGCTAGCGGTTCTTGGAACACTGAAGCTTTCTTT. The encoded protein is CASSASGSWNTEAFF.

This clonotype has at least ten counts. This sequence joins TRBV15 and TRBJ2-7; 8 bases agree with TRBD1. This CDR3 has 14 amino acids. Germline V gene data show CDR1 as LNHNV and CDR2 as YYDKDF (reference sequence). V lost 0 bases and J lost 6; bases outside the gene matches: 4. CDR3 sequence: CATSRDSGGVEQYF. The CDR3 DNA follows: TGTGCCACCAGCAGAGATTCAGGGGGCGTCGAGCAGTACTTC.

The gene calls are TRBV11-1 and TRBJ2-7, with 9 positions matching TRBD2. Germline V gene data show CDR1 as SGHAT and CDR2 as FQDESV (reference sequence). V shed 5 bases, J shed 1 base, and the junction held 18 bases outside the gene matches. The CDR3 sequence is 19 residues long. CDR3 sequence reads: CASSIRGVAGEFGSYEQYF. The CDR3 region has the DNA TGTGCCAGCAGCATTAGGGGGGTAGCGGGGGAATTCGGGTCCTACGAGCAGTACTTC.

This clonotype was recorded many times. The J gene is TRBJ2-7, the V gene TRBV6-2 or TRBV6-3, with 8 bases that match TRBD1. V was clipped by 5 bases and J by 3 bases; unmatched bases: 6. The CDR3 has 14 residues. Germline V gives CDR1 MNHEY, CDR2 SVGEGT. CDR3 sequence: CASSRTGLNYEQYF. The DNA of the CDR3 is TGTGCCAGCAGTCGGACAGGGTTAAACTACGAGCAGTACTTC.

This clonotype was detected ten times or more. The CDR3, as DNA: TGTGCCAGCAGCGCCTTAGCGGGGGGGCTAGAGACCCAGTACTTC. It is translated as CASSALAGGLETQYF. The J gene is TRBJ2-5, the V gene TRBV9; 11 bases map to TRBD2. The CDR3 has 15 amino acids. V trimming: 3 bases; J trimming: 4 bases; junction bases outside the gene matches: 5. CDR1 and CDR2 from the germline V gene are SGDLS and YYNGEE.

There are many counts of this clonotype. CDR3 amino acids: CASRTLGPFQETQYF. The CDR3 DNA is TGTGCCAGCAGAACCCTAGGACCGTTCCAAGAGACCCAGTACTTC. The V call is TRBV27, the J call TRBJ2-5; D unclear. V dropped 6 bases and J dropped 1 base, with 15 bases sitting between them. CDR1 MNHEY and CDR2 SMNVEV come from the germline V gene (reference sequence). This CDR3 is 15 amino acids long.

The V gene is TRBV3-1, the J gene TRBJ2-7; TRBD2 matches 7 bases. There are 16 residues in the CDR3. CDR1 LGHDT and CDR2 YNNKEL come from the germline V gene (reference sequence). V was pared by 0 bases and J by 2 bases, with 7 bases of the junction left unmatched. The CDR3 sequence is CASSQDFHSGPYEQYF. The DNA of the CDR3 is TGTGCCAGCAGCCAAGATTTCCATAGCGGGCCCTACGAGCAGTACTTC.

In this sample, this clonotype turned up many times. The CDR3 here is CASSLIPGGERDPLHF. The CDR3 DNA reads TGCGCCAGCAGCTTGATCCCAGGGGGCGAAAGGGATCCCCTCCACTTT. The V gene is TRBV5-1, the J gene TRBJ1-6; TRBD1 agrees at 8 bases. V gave up 1 base and J gave up 13 bases; unmatched junction bases: 13. The length of the CDR3 is 16 residues. Germline loops: CDR1 SGHRS, CDR2 YFSETQ.

This clonotype has at least ten counts. The chain has TRBV5-1 and TRBJ2-2; D possibly corresponds to TRBD1 (7 bases). Germline CDR1 SGHRS, CDR2 YFSETQ. The CDR3 totals 15 residues. V lost 3 bases to trimming and J lost 3 bases, with 12 bases between them. CDR3 in amino acids: CASSSRGADTGELFF. The DNA for the CDR3 is TGCGCCAGCAGCTCCAGGGGGGCGGACACCGGGGAGCTGTTTTTT. The complete variable domain, with remaining parts taken from reference TRBV5-1 and TRBJ2-2, reads KAGVTQTPRYLIKTRGQQVTLSCSPISGHRSVSWYQQTPGQGLQFLFEYFSETQRNKGNFPGRFSGRQFSNSRSEMNVSTLELGDSALYLCASSSRGADTGELFFGEGSRLTVL.

This chain links TRBV5-3 with TRBJ2-7; no reliable D call. TRBV5-3 has ORF status, its function being uncertain. Trimming pared 8 bases from V and 3 bases from J, leaving 15 bases between. CDR3 length: 13 residues. CDR3 protein: CASSPAVLYEQYF. CDR3 nucleotides: TGTGCCAGCAGCCCCGCTGTGCTCTACGAGCAGTACTTC.

This clonotype was counted ten times or more. The rearrangement links TRBV19 to TRBJ1-5, with 8 bases that match TRBD1. The CDR3 extends over 18 amino acids. The V gene end was trimmed by 6 bases and the J gene end by 4 bases; junction bases not matched to a gene: 17. CDR1 and CDR2 from the germline V gene are LNHDA and SQIVND (reference sequence). The CDR3 is CASRTTGAEGFGNQPQHF. The CDR3 DNA sequence: TGTGCCAGTAGAACGACAGGGGCGGAGGGTTTTGGGAATCAGCCCCAGCATTTT.

In its sample, this clonotype was seen many times. V is TRBV12-3 or TRBV12-4 and J is TRBJ1-5; the match to TRBD1 covers 7 bases. The ends lost 5 bases at V and 1 base at J; junction bases unmatched: 5. The CDR3 has 15 amino acids. In DNA form, the CDR3 reads TGTGCCAGCAGTCCAGGGGGAGAAAGCAATCAGCCCCAGCATTTT. Amino acids: CASSPGGESNQPQHF.

This sequence joins TRBV12-3 or TRBV12-4 and TRBJ2-7; TRBD1 might be the D (7 bases). V was pared by 4 bases and J by 5 bases, with 12 bases between. This CDR3 is 13 amino acids long. CDR3 sequence reads: CASSWRGLHEQYF. As DNA, the CDR3 is TGTGCCAGCAGTTGGAGGGGGCTACACGAGCAGTACTTC.

This clonotype was seen many times. This chain uses TRBV20-1 with TRBJ1-1, with D unresolved. CDR1 is DFQATT, CDR2 SNEGSKA, per germline (reference sequence). The ends were cut back, 6 bases at V and 1 base at J, with 9 bases in the middle. The CDR3 is 12 amino acids. The CDR3 DNA sequence: TGCAGTGCAAAGGACTGGAACACTGAAGCTTTCTTT. As protein: CSAKDWNTEAFF.

The sample holds many counts of this clonotype. The CDR3 reads CASSYDPTQGWYEQYF. The CDR3 DNA is TGTGCCAGCAGTTACGACCCAACGCAGGGTTGGTACGAGCAGTACTTC. The chain has TRBV6-5 and TRBJ2-7, with D perhaps matching TRBD1 (5 bases). This CDR3 region has 16 residues. Germline V lookup: CDR1 MNHEY, CDR2 SVGAGI. V lost 2 bases and J lost 4, with 18 bases in between.

This clonotype showed up many times. J is TRBJ1-2 and V is TRBV2; D is undetermined. The CDR3 covers 13 residues. Looked up from germline, CDR1 is SNHLY and CDR2 is FYNNEI. V was trimmed by 4 bases and J by 4 bases, leaving 10 bases between them. CDR3 nucleotides: TGTGCCAGCAGTGCTACAGAGTTCTATGGCTACACCTTC. It specifies CASSATEFYGYTF.